Detailed here is one T cell receptor (beta chain). The CDR3 is made up of 13 amino acids. From germline, CDR1 is SNHLY and CDR2 FYNNEI. V lost 8 bases, J lost 6 bases, and 8 bases stayed unmatched. This entry is derived from a study of blood T cell repertoires in COVID-19. Turning to the study itself: The samples span acute and convalescent COVID-19 from the United States, Italy and Spain. Nucleic acid was either cDNA or gDNA, and it came from T cells, B-cell-depleted T cells, or PBMCs.

Per the study methods: Amplified reference gene primers provided the basis for estimating nucleated cell counts. Assay used: immunoSEQ multiplex PCR; TCRdb lists only in-frame clones, some missing. The D gene and trimming were derived from the DNA, and the V and J assignments and clone size from that table. The table has about 59,000 clones, over 70% seen once. What was sequenced was peripheral blood. This sequence originates from a woman aged 50 to 65 with active or convalescent COVID-19. J is TRBJ2-3 and V is TRBV2; 7 bases line up with TRBD2. The CDR3 protein is CASETSLLDTQYF. The CDR3 nucleotides are TGTGCCAGCGAGACTAGCCTACTGGATACGCAGTATTTT.